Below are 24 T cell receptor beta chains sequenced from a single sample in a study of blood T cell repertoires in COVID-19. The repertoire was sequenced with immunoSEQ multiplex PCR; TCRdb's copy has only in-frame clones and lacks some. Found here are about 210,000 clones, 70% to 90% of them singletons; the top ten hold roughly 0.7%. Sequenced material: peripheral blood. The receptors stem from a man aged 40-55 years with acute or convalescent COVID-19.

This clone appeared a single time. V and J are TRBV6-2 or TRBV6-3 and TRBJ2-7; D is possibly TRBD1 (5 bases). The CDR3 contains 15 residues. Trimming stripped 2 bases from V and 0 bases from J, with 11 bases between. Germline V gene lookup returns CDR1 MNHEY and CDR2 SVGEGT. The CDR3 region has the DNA TGTGCCAGCAGTTACAACAGGTACAACTCCTACGAGCAGTACTTC. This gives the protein CASSYNRYNSYEQYF.

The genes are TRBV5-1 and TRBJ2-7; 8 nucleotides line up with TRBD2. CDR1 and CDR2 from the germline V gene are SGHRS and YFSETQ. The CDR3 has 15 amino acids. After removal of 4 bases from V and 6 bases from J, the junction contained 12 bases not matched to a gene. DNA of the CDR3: TGCGCCAGCAGCCTAACAGCGGGGGCGTTCGTCGAGCAGTACTTC. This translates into CASSLTAGAFVEQYF.

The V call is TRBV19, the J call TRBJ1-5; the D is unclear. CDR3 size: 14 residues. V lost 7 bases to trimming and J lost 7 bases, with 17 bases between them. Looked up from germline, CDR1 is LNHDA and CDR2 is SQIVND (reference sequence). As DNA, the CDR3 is TGTGCCAGTACTAACCGGGGATTCGGGCAGCCCCAGCATTTT. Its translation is CASTNRGFGQPQHF.

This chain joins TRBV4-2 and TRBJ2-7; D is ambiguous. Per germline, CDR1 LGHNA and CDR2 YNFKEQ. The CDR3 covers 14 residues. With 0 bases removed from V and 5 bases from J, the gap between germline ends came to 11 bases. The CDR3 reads CASSQDLGVNEQYF. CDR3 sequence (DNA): TGTGCCAGCAGCCAAGACCTGGGCGTCAACGAGCAGTACTTC.

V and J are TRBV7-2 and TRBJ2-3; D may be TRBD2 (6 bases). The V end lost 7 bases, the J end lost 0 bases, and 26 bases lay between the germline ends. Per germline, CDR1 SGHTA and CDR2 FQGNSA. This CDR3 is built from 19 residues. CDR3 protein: CASTMGGILASWSTDTQYF. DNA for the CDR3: TGTGCCAGCACGATGGGGGGTATTCTCGCCTCTTGGAGCACAGATACGCAGTATTTT.

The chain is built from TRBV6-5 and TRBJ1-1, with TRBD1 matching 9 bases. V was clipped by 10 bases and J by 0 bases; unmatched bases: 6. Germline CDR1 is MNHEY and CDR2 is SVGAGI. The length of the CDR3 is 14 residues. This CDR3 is CANRQGVMNTEAFF. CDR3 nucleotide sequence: TGTGCCAACCGACAGGGGGTTATGAACACTGAAGCTTTCTTT.

The DNA of the CDR3 is TGTGCCAGCAGACTGGACCAGGGTAACGGGGGCGGGGAGCTGTTTTTT. Translation: CASRLDQGNGGGELFF. This rearrangement joins TRBV28 to TRBJ2-2; TRBD2 might be the D (6 bases). The V end was cut by 6 bases, the J end by 7 bases, with 21 bases between. CDR1 is MDHEN and CDR2 is SYDVKM in the germline V gene. This CDR3 contains 16 residues. The variable domain in full, with the rest retrieved from reference TRBV28 and TRBJ2-2, is DVKVTQSSRYLVKRTGEKVFLECVQDMDHENMFWYRQDPGLGLRLIYFSYDVKMKEKGDIPEGYSVSREKKERFSLILESASTNQTSMYLCASRLDQGNGGGELFFGEGSRLTVL.

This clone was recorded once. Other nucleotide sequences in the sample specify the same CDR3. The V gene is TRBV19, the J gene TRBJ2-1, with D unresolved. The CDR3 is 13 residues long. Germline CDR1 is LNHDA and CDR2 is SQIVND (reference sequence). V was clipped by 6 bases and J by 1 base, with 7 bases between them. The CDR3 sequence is CASSPSSYNEQFF. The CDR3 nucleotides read TGTGCCAGTAGCCCCTCGTCCTACAATGAGCAGTTCTTC.

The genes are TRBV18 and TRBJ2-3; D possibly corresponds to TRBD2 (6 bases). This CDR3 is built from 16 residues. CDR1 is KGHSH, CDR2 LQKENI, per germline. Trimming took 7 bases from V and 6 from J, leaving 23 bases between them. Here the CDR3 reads CASCLGTASTGDTQYF. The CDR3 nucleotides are TGTGCCAGCTGCCTCGGGACTGCCTCGACGGGGGATACGCAGTATTTT.

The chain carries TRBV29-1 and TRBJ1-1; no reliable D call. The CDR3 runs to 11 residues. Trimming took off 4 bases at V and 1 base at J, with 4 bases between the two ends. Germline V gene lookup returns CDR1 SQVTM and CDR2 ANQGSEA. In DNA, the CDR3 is TGCAGCGTTGCCAGGAACACTGAAGCTTTCTTT. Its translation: CSVARNTEAFF.

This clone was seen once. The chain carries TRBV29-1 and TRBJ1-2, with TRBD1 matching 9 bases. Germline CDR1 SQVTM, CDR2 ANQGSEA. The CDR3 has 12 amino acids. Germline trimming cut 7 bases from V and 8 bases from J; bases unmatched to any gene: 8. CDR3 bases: TGCAGCGCACGGACAGGGGCTGAGGGCTACACCTTC. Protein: CSARTGAEGYTF.

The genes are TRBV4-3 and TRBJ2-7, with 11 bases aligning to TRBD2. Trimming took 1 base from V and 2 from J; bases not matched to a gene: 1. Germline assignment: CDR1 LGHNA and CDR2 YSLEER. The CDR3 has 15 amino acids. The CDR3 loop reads CASSQGLAGTYEQYF. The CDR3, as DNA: TGCGCCAGCAGCCAAGGACTAGCGGGGACCTACGAGCAGTACTTC.

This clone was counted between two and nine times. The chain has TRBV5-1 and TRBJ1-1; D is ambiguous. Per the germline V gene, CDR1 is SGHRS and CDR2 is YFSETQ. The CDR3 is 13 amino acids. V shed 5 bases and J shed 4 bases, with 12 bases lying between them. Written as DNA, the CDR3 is TGCGCCAGCAGAACAGACCAGACCACTGAAGCTTTCTTT. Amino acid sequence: CASRTDQTTEAFF.

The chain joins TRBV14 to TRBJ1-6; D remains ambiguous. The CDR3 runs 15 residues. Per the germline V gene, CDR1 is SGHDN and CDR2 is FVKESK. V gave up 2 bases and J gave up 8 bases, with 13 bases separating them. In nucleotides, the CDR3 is TGTGCCAGCAGCCAATGGCTTGCTCGGGATTCACCCCTCCACTTT. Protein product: CASSQWLARDSPLHF.

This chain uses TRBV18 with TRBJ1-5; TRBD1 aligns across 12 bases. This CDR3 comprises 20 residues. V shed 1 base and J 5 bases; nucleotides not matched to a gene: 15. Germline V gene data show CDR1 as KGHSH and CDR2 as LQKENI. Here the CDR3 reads CASSPQPLAGQGARHQPQHF. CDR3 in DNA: TGTGCCAGCTCACCACAACCTCTCGCGGGACAGGGGGCTAGACATCAGCCCCAGCATTTT.

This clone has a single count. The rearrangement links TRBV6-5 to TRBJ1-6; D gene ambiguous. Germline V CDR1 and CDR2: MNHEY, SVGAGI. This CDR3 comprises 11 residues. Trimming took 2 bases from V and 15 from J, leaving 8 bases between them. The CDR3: CASSYTPGLHF. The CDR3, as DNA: TGTGCCAGCAGTTACACCCCAGGCCTCCACTTT.

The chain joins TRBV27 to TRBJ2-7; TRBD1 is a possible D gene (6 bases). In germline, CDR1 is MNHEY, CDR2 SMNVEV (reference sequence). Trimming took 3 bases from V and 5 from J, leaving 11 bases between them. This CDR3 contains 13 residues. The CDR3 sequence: CASSFTGINEQYF. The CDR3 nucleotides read TGTGCCAGCAGTTTTACAGGGATCAACGAGCAGTACTTC.

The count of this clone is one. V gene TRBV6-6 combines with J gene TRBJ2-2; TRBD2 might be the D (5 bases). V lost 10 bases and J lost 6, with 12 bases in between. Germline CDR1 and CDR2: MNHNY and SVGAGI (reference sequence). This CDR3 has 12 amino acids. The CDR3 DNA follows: TGTGCCATCGGACGGGGATCCGGGGAGCTGTTTTTT. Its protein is CAIGRGSGELFF.

CDR3 DNA sequence: TGTGCCAGCAGCCCCTCTTCGGGGGATCCTAATGAAAAACTGTTTTTT. It translates to CASSPSSGDPNEKLFF. This sequence joins TRBV3-1 (or the pseudogene TRBV3-2) and TRBJ1-4, with a tentative D call TRBD1 (5 bases). Trimming shortened V by 4 bases and J by 3 bases, and 15 bases separated the two germline ends. This CDR3 is 16 amino acids long. The germline V gene encodes CDR1 LGHDT and CDR2 YNNKEL (reference sequence).

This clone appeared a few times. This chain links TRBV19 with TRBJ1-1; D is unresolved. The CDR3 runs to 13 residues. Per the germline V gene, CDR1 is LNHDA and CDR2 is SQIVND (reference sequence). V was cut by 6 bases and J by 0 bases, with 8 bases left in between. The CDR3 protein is CASSNHMNTEAFF. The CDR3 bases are TGTGCCAGTAGCAACCACATGAACACTGAAGCTTTCTTT.

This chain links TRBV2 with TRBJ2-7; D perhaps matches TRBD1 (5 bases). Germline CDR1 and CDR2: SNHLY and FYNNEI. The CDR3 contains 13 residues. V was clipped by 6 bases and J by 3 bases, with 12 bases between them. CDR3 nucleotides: TGTGCCAGCAGCCCTTATACAGGCTACGAGCAGTACTTC. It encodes CASSPYTGYEQYF. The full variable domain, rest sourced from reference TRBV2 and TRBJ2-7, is EPEVTQTPSHQVTQMGQEVILRCVPISNHLYFYWYRQILGQKVEFLVSFYNNEISEKSEIFDDQFSVERPDGSNFTLKIRSTKLEDSAMYFCASSPYTGYEQYFGPGTRLTVT.

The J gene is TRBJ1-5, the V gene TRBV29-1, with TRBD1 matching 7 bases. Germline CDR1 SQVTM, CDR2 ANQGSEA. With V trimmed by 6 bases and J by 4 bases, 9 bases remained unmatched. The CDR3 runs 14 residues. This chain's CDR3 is CSVAGTVTNQPQHF. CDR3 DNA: TGCAGCGTCGCGGGGACAGTCACAAATCAGCCCCAGCATTTT. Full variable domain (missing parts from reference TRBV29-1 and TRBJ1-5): SAVISQKPSRDICQRGTSLTIQCQVDSQVTMMFWYRQQPGQSLTLIATANQGSEATYESGFVIDKFPISRPNLTFSTLTVSNMSPEDSSIYLCSVAGTVTNQPQHFGDGTRLSIL.

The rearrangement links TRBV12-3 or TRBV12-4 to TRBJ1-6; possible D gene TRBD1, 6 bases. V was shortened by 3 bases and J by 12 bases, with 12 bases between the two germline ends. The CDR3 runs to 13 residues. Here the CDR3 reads CASSLGASRPLHF. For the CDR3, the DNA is TGTGCCAGCAGTTTGGGGGCGAGCAGACCCCTCCACTTT.

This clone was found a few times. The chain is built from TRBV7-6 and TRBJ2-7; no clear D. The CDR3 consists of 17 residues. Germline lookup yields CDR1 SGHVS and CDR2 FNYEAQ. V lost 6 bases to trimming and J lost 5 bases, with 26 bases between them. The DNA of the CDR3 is TGTGCCAGCAGTCTTATAGGAGATATCCCCCTGAACGACGAGCAGTACTTC. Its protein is CASSLIGDIPLNDEQYF.